This T cell receptor (beta chain) stems from a study of OX40 agonist ivuxolimab in advanced cancers. Study overall: The diagnoses of dose-escalation patients were hepatocellular carcinoma, melanoma, renal cell or head and neck cancer. It was permissible to have had prior anti-PD-1, anti-PD-L1 or anti-CTLA-4 therapy, and around 40% had some.

Worth noting for this clone: Its target is unknown.

Whole-study findings and limits: Expanded clones were, on average, more numerous among CD8+ T cells than CD4+.

The protocol was immunoSEQ multiplex PCR, while the TCRdb copy is restricted to in-frame clones and leaves out a portion. The table lists about 71,000 clones, about 93% of them singletons. Collection of blood occurred at baseline, at cycle 4 day 1, and at cycle 7 day 1. The material was CD4+ or CD8+ T cells sorted from blood, obtained in a trial of the OX40 agonist ivuxolimab. This receptor was obtained from an adult with an advanced solid tumor such as melanoma, head and neck, liver or kidney cancer.

In DNA, the CDR3 is TGTGCCAGCGGGATTGATACGCAGTATTTT. Translated: CASGIDTQYF. The V and J genes are TRBV2 and TRBJ2-3; no definite D call. This CDR3 is built from 10 residues. Trimming cost V 8 bases and J 6 bases, with 6 bases left between them. CDR1 and CDR2 (germline): SNHLY, FYNNEI.